These T cell receptor beta chains were read from a single sample in a study of control samples from healthy donors and cancer patients. This table comes from immunoSEQ multiplex PCR, and its TCRdb copy is limited to in-frame clones, with some not included. Among 150,000 or so clones listed, almost 90% were seen once. Input material: blood. These receptors were obtained from a woman aged 30 to 39 in good health. Each CDR3 is given with its conserved first and last residue. The order of the fields is CDR3 DNA, CDR3 protein, J gene, clone size, D gene, V gene. A D gene is named only where the DNA matches it firmly. For some rows the clone size is stated as once, few or many, or as a class when expanded; others skip it.

CDR3 DNA: TGTGCCAGCAGTTTATTGAGCGTAAGCAATCAGCCCCAGCATTTT
CDR3 protein: CASSLLSVSNQPQHF
J gene: TRBJ1-5
clone size: -
D gene: -
V gene: TRBV28

CDR3 DNA: TGCGCCAGCAGCGAAGAGGACGGAGGGACCTCTGGAAACACCATATATTTT
CDR3 protein: CASSEEDGGTSGNTIYF
J gene: TRBJ1-3
clone size: -
D gene: -
V gene: TRBV5-1

CDR3 DNA: TGTGCCAGCTCACCGGGACTCAACTACAATGAGCAGTTCTTC
CDR3 protein: CASSPGLNYNEQFF
J gene: TRBJ2-1
clone size: once
D gene: -
V gene: TRBV18

CDR3 DNA: TGTGCCTCTAAGGAGACGAATAATTCACCCCTCCACTTT
CDR3 protein: CASKETNNSPLHF
J gene: TRBJ1-6
clone size: -
D gene: -
V gene: TRBV27

CDR3 DNA: TGTGCCTGGAGCGACAATCCCTCTGGAAACACCATATATTTT
CDR3 protein: CAWSDNPSGNTIYF
J gene: TRBJ1-3
clone size: -
D gene: -
V gene: TRBV30

CDR3 DNA: TGTGCTAGCAGCTTGGCAGGGGAGGGGGAGACCCAGTACTTC
CDR3 protein: CASSLAGEGETQYF
J gene: TRBJ2-5
clone size: -
D gene: -
V gene: TRBV7-7

CDR3 DNA: TGCGCCAGCAGTCCTAAACCCGGGACAGGTCCGGGGACTGAAGCTTTCTTT
CDR3 protein: CASSPKPGTGPGTEAFF
J gene: TRBJ1-1
clone size: -
D gene: TRBD1
V gene: TRBV4-1

CDR3 DNA: TGTGCCAGCGGCAAGCCCAGCTCTGGGGCCAACGTCCTGACTTTC
CDR3 protein: CASGKPSSGANVLTF
J gene: TRBJ2-6
clone size: once
D gene: -
V gene: TRBV6-6

CDR3 DNA: TGTGCCAGCAGCTTTGCGGGAAGCGCAGATACGCAGTATTTT
CDR3 protein: CASSFAGSADTQYF
J gene: TRBJ2-3
clone size: -
D gene: -
V gene: TRBV11-1

CDR3 DNA: TGTGCCAGCAGCCAAGCTCTGCGCGGGAGGTCCACAGATACGCAGTATTTT
CDR3 protein: CASSQALRGRSTDTQYF
J gene: TRBJ2-3
clone size: -
D gene: TRBD2
V gene: TRBV3-1/TRBV3-2

CDR3 DNA: TGTGCCAGCAGTCATGGGGATGGCTACACCTTC
CDR3 protein: CASSHGDGYTF
J gene: TRBJ1-2
clone size: -
D gene: -
V gene: TRBV7-6

CDR3 DNA: TGTGCCAGCTCACCAAGTGGAGGGATCCATCAGCCCCAGCATTTT
CDR3 protein: CASSPSGGIHQPQHF
J gene: TRBJ1-5
clone size: -
D gene: -
V gene: TRBV18

CDR3 DNA: TGTGCCAGCAGTTTACAAGAGACCGAGCAGTACTTC
CDR3 protein: CASSLQETEQYF
J gene: TRBJ2-7
clone size: -
D gene: -
V gene: TRBV28

CDR3 DNA: TGTGCCAGCTCACCCCTGCCGGGAGACGAGCAGTACTTC
CDR3 protein: CASSPLPGDEQYF
J gene: TRBJ2-7
clone size: -
D gene: -
V gene: TRBV18

CDR3 DNA: TGTGCCAGCAGTTACCAGGCTAGCGGAGGCAGCGGGGAGCTGTTTTTT
CDR3 protein: CASSYQASGGSGELFF
J gene: TRBJ2-2
clone size: -
D gene: TRBD2
V gene: TRBV6-5

CDR3 DNA: TGTGCCAGCAGTGGCGACCTTTACGAGCAGTACTTC
CDR3 protein: CASSGDLYEQYF
J gene: TRBJ2-7
clone size: -
D gene: -
V gene: TRBV6-2/TRBV6-3

CDR3 DNA: TGTGCCAGCAGCTTAGGGGCGTCAACTAATGAAAAACTGTTTTTT
CDR3 protein: CASSLGASTNEKLFF
J gene: TRBJ1-4
clone size: -
D gene: -
V gene: TRBV7-2

CDR3 DNA: TGTGCCAGTAGTACGGCCAGGGCTATCTCTGGGGCCAACGTCCTGACTTTC
CDR3 protein: CASSTARAISGANVLTF
J gene: TRBJ2-6
clone size: -
D gene: -
V gene: TRBV19

CDR3 DNA: TGTGCCAGCAGCACTCGAGGATGGACAAGCCCCAACGAGCAGTACTTC
CDR3 protein: CASSTRGWTSPNEQYF
J gene: TRBJ2-7
clone size: -
D gene: -
V gene: TRBV21-1

CDR3 DNA: TGTGCCAGCAGCCAAGATTTGCGGGGAGCTACCTACAATGAGCAGTTCTTC
CDR3 protein: CASSQDLRGATYNEQFF
J gene: TRBJ2-1
clone size: -
D gene: -
V gene: TRBV4-2

CDR3 DNA: TGTGCCAGCAGCCGCCGGGACAGGGCGGGCACCGGGGAGCTGTTTTTT
CDR3 protein: CASSRRDRAGTGELFF
J gene: TRBJ2-2
clone size: -
D gene: TRBD1
V gene: TRBV28

CDR3 DNA: TGTGCCAGCAGCCAAGATATCCTAGCGGGAGCCACTTTCACAGATACGCAGTATTTT
CDR3 protein: CASSQDILAGATFTDTQYF
J gene: TRBJ2-3
clone size: once
D gene: TRBD2
V gene: TRBV14

CDR3 DNA: TGTGCCAGCAGTTTCAGGGGAGGTACTGAAGCTTTCTTT
CDR3 protein: CASSFRGGTEAFF
J gene: TRBJ1-1
clone size: few
D gene: -
V gene: TRBV12-3/TRBV12-4

CDR3 DNA: TGTGCCAGCAGCCCGGGTTCGCTTGAAGCTTTCTTT
CDR3 protein: CASSPGSLEAFF
J gene: TRBJ1-1
clone size: -
D gene: -
V gene: TRBV5-5

CDR3 DNA: TGTGCCAGTAGTATGCGGCTAGCGGTCTACAATGAGCAGTTCTTC
CDR3 protein: CASSMRLAVYNEQFF
J gene: TRBJ2-1
clone size: -
D gene: TRBD2
V gene: TRBV19

CDR3 DNA: TGTGCCTGGAGTCTGCGACAGGGGAATACTGAAGCTTTCTTT
CDR3 protein: CAWSLRQGNTEAFF
J gene: TRBJ1-1
clone size: -
D gene: TRBD1
V gene: TRBV30

CDR3 DNA: TGTGCCAGCAGCAGAGGTAGCAAGAGCTCTGGGGCCAACGTCCTGACTTTC
CDR3 protein: CASSRGSKSSGANVLTF
J gene: TRBJ2-6
clone size: -
D gene: -
V gene: TRBV7-6

CDR3 DNA: TGCGCCAGCAGCTTTGGACAGCGAACAGATACGCAGTATTTT
CDR3 protein: CASSFGQRTDTQYF
J gene: TRBJ2-3
clone size: few
D gene: -
V gene: TRBV5-1

CDR3 DNA: TGTGCCAGCAGTGCCACGGGACAAACTGAAGCTTTCTTT
CDR3 protein: CASSATGQTEAFF
J gene: TRBJ1-1
clone size: -
D gene: -
V gene: TRBV6-4

CDR3 DNA: TGCGCCAGCAGGCCAGGACTGGCTAGCACAGATACGCAGTATTTT
CDR3 protein: CASRPGLASTDTQYF
J gene: TRBJ2-3
clone size: once
D gene: -
V gene: TRBV4-1

CDR3 DNA: TGTGCCAGCAGCGCAGGTGTGCAGTTCTTC
CDR3 protein: CASSAGVQFF
J gene: TRBJ2-1
clone size: -
D gene: -
V gene: TRBV2

CDR3 DNA: TGCAGTGCTAGTAGGCCACCCCCAGATACGCAGTATTTT
CDR3 protein: CSASRPPPDTQYF
J gene: TRBJ2-3
clone size: -
D gene: -
V gene: TRBV20-1

CDR3 DNA: TGTGCCAGCAGTTCCCTAGGGACAGTTAGTGAGAACACTGAAGCTTTCTTT
CDR3 protein: CASSSLGTVSENTEAFF
J gene: TRBJ1-1
clone size: -
D gene: TRBD1
V gene: TRBV28

CDR3 DNA: TGTGCCAGCAGTGAAGCCGGCGACGCGGCGACAGATACGCAGTATTTT
CDR3 protein: CASSEAGDAATDTQYF
J gene: TRBJ2-3
clone size: once
D gene: -
V gene: TRBV2

CDR3 DNA: TGTGCCAGTAGTCTAGGTTCGACGGGAGAGCAGTACTTC
CDR3 protein: CASSLGSTGEQYF
J gene: TRBJ2-7
clone size: -
D gene: -
V gene: TRBV19

CDR3 DNA: TGTGCCAGCAGTTTGGGGCCAACCTACGAGCAGTACTTC
CDR3 protein: CASSLGPTYEQYF
J gene: TRBJ2-7
clone size: -
D gene: -
V gene: TRBV28

CDR3 DNA: TGTGCCATCTGGCCTAGCGGGACCAATGAGCAGTTCTTC
CDR3 protein: CAIWPSGTNEQFF
J gene: TRBJ2-1
clone size: -
D gene: TRBD2
V gene: TRBV10-3

CDR3 DNA: TGTGCCAGCAGCCTTACTGTCAACTATGGCTACACCTTC
CDR3 protein: CASSLTVNYGYTF
J gene: TRBJ1-2
clone size: -
D gene: -
V gene: TRBV14

CDR3 DNA: TGTGCCAGCAGCTTACTGGTGGGAAAGGCCGGGGAGCTGTTTTTT
CDR3 protein: CASSLLVGKAGELFF
J gene: TRBJ2-2
clone size: once
D gene: -
V gene: TRBV7-2

CDR3 DNA: TGCAGCGCTCGGGACAGGCCGAACACTGAAGCTTTCTTT
CDR3 protein: CSARDRPNTEAFF
J gene: TRBJ1-1
clone size: -
D gene: TRBD1
V gene: TRBV29-1

CDR3 DNA: TGTGCCAGTAGTTCTGAAACAGGGATGAAGCAGTTCTTC
CDR3 protein: CASSSETGMKQFF
J gene: TRBJ2-1
clone size: -
D gene: -
V gene: TRBV19

CDR3 DNA: TGCGCCAGCAGCCCCCACCTCAGGACAGTACACACTGAAGCTTTCTTT
CDR3 protein: CASSPHLRTVHTEAFF
J gene: TRBJ1-1
clone size: -
D gene: -
V gene: TRBV4-1

CDR3 DNA: TGTGCCAGCAGCCCCCCTGGGGGGCTCGTGAATACGCAGTATTTT
CDR3 protein: CASSPPGGLVNTQYF
J gene: TRBJ2-3
clone size: -
D gene: -
V gene: TRBV7-2

CDR3 DNA: TGCGCCAGCAGCTGGGCGACAGGGTTCGATGGCTACACCTTC
CDR3 protein: CASSWATGFDGYTF
J gene: TRBJ1-2
clone size: -
D gene: TRBD1
V gene: TRBV5-1

CDR3 DNA: TGTGCCAGCAGCTACCGAGGGGCGGGGGGCTACACCTTC
CDR3 protein: CASSYRGAGGYTF
J gene: TRBJ1-2
clone size: -
D gene: -
V gene: TRBV5-6

CDR3 DNA: TGTGCCAGTTGCTCCCCGGGACAGCTAAATAGCAATCAGCCCCAGCATTTT
CDR3 protein: CASCSPGQLNSNQPQHF
J gene: TRBJ1-5
clone size: -
D gene: TRBD1
V gene: TRBV19

CDR3 DNA: TGCGCCAGCAGTCCTGACGGGTTTGGGAATTCACCCCTCCACTTT
CDR3 protein: CASSPDGFGNSPLHF
J gene: TRBJ1-6
clone size: -
D gene: -
V gene: TRBV5-1

CDR3 DNA: TGTGCAAGTCGCTATGCCTGGGAGGACCTGGACTATGGCTACACCTTC
CDR3 protein: CASRYAWEDLDYGYTF
J gene: TRBJ1-2
clone size: -
D gene: -
V gene: TRBV12-2

CDR3 DNA: TGTGCCAGCAGTGAAGCGTTCGACACCTTGGCCGGGGCTTTCTTT
CDR3 protein: CASSEAFDTLAGAFF
J gene: TRBJ1-1
clone size: -
D gene: -
V gene: TRBV6-1

CDR3 DNA: TGTGCCAGCAGCGAGGGACTAGGACGAGATACGCAGTATTTT
CDR3 protein: CASSEGLGRDTQYF
J gene: TRBJ2-3
clone size: -
D gene: TRBD2
V gene: TRBV5-4

CDR3 DNA: TGCGCCAGCAGCTTGTCTCAGGGGCACATCGCCAAAAACATTCAGTACTTC
CDR3 protein: CASSLSQGHIAKNIQYF
J gene: TRBJ2-4
clone size: -
D gene: -
V gene: TRBV5-1